The source of this T cell receptor (beta chain) is a study of control samples from healthy donors and cancer patients. The CDR3 sequence is 15 residues long. Trimming removed 1 base from V and 2 bases from J, with 12 bases in between. Germline V gene data show CDR1 as SGHRS and CDR2 as YFSETQ. The method was immunoSEQ multiplex PCR; TCRdb's version includes in-frame clones alone and lacks a portion of them. The sample lists 90,000 to 110,000 clones, approximately 90% occurring once. The material sequenced was blood. The clonotype originates from a human donor in good health. The donor label of this sample is uncertain. V gene TRBV5-1 combines with J gene TRBJ2-5; D is unclear. The CDR3: CASSLQGDVQETQYF. CDR3 DNA sequence: TGCGCCAGCAGCTTGCAAGGAGACGTACAAGAGACCCAGTACTTC.